The 32 T cell receptor beta chains below were found in one sample sequenced in a study of control samples from healthy donors and cancer patients. Using immunoSEQ multiplex PCR, the repertoire was profiled, and TCRdb retains in-frame clones only, with some absent. The profile shows more than 65,000 clones, 75% to 85% of them singletons. What was sequenced was blood. The receptors shown here come from a man aged 55 to 70 in good health.

The genes are TRBV7-3 and TRBJ1-5; 7 bases agree with TRBD1. Germline lookup yields CDR1 SGHTA and CDR2 FQGTGA. V lost 5 bases and J lost 7; bases outside the gene matches: 5. This CDR3 has 13 amino acids. The CDR3 here is CASSRQGGQPQHF. The DNA for the CDR3 is TGTGCCAGCAGCCGGCAGGGGGGACAGCCCCAGCATTTT.

The J gene is TRBJ1-6, the V gene TRBV5-5, with TRBD1 identical over 9 bases. The germline gives CDR1 SGHKS, CDR2 YYEKEE (reference sequence). The CDR3 sequence is 15 residues long. The V gene end was trimmed by 4 bases and the J gene end by 9 bases; junction bases not matched to a gene: 8. This chain's CDR3 is CASSNKQGASSPLHF. The CDR3 DNA sequence: TGTGCCAGCAGCAATAAACAGGGGGCCTCTTCACCCCTCCACTTT.

The V and J genes are TRBV4-3 and TRBJ2-7; a weak D match, TRBD1 (6 bases). The V end was cut by 0 bases, the J end by 4 bases, with 16 bases between. This CDR3 is 16 amino acids long. The germline V gene encodes CDR1 LGHNA and CDR2 YSLEER. The CDR3 DNA follows: TGCGCCAGCAGCCAAGATGGGCTCGGGACAAGATACGAGCAGTACTTC. It yields the protein CASSQDGLGTRYEQYF.

V gene TRBV7-8 combines with J gene TRBJ2-7; D is possibly TRBD2 (5 bases). V was shortened by 5 bases and J by 0 bases, with 11 bases between the two germline ends. The CDR3 runs to 14 residues. Germline-derived CDR1 and CDR2 are SGHVS and FQNEAQ. CDR3 bases: TGTGCCAGCAGCCCTGGCGGGCTCTCCTACGAGCAGTACTTC. Amino acid sequence: CASSPGGLSYEQYF. The variable domain in full, completed from reference TRBV7-8 and TRBJ2-7, reads GAGVSQSPRYKVAKRGQDVALRCDPISGHVSLFWYQQALGQGPEFLTYFQNEAQLDKSGLPSDRFFAERPEGSVSTLKIQRTQQEDSAVYLCASSPGGLSYEQYFGPGTRLTVT.

The chain links TRBV5-1 to TRBJ2-1; D is perhaps TRBD2 (7 bases). Trimming shortened V by 2 bases and J by 4 bases, and 16 bases separated the two germline ends. This CDR3 has 16 amino acids. Germline V CDR1 and CDR2: SGHRS, YFSETQ. The CDR3 sequence: CASSLQSGEGYNEQFF. The CDR3 region has the DNA TGCGCCAGCAGCTTACAATCAGGGGAGGGATACAATGAGCAGTTCTTC.

The V and J genes are TRBV7-2 and TRBJ2-7; the match to TRBD2 covers 12 bases. This CDR3 is built from 15 residues. Per the germline V gene, CDR1 is SGHTA and CDR2 is FQGNSA. J lost 4 bases, V lost 1 base, and 2 bases had no gene match. The CDR3 loop is CASSLGTSGNYEQYF. The CDR3 DNA is TGTGCCAGCAGCTTAGGGACTAGCGGGAATTACGAGCAGTACTTC.

The rearrangement links TRBV6-5 to TRBJ2-6; D possibly uses TRBD1 or TRBD2 (5 bases each). Between the trimmed V and J ends, which lost 11 bases and 2 bases, there was a span of 13 bases. CDR1 and CDR2 from the germline V gene are MNHEY and SVGAGI. This CDR3 is 14 amino acids long. The CDR3 DNA reads TGTGCCCAGCTGGGGGATACTGGGGCCAACGTCCTGACTTTC. Its protein product is CAQLGDTGANVLTF.

This chain links TRBV3-1 (or the pseudogene TRBV3-2) with TRBJ2-5; 12 positions agree with TRBD2. CDR3 size: 15 residues. Per germline, CDR1 LGHDT and CDR2 YNNKEL (reference sequence). V lost 0 bases, J lost 5 bases, and 1 base stayed unmatched. The CDR3 spells CASSQEGLAGETQYF. The DNA for the CDR3 is TGTGCCAGCAGCCAAGAAGGACTAGCGGGGGAGACCCAGTACTTC.

The chain employs TRBV6-5 and TRBJ2-7; TRBD1 might be the D (5 bases). Germline assignment: CDR1 MNHEY and CDR2 SVGAGI. V dropped 7 bases and J dropped 5 bases, with 21 bases sitting between them. This CDR3 region has 15 residues. CDR3 DNA: TGTGCCAGCACCCAGTGGGGCCGGACGGTCCACGAGCAGTACTTC. Translating gives CASTQWGRTVHEQYF.

This chain joins TRBV6-5 and TRBJ2-7, with D possibly being TRBD2 (7 bases). The CDR3 has 14 residues. The V and J ends lost 8 bases and 7 bases respectively, with 21 bases between them. Germline CDR1 MNHEY, CDR2 SVGAGI. The CDR3: CASLEGGATGEQYF. Written as DNA, the CDR3 is TGTGCCAGCCTGGAAGGGGGGGCTACGGGAGAGCAGTACTTC.

This chain links TRBV9 with TRBJ2-3; 11 bases agree with TRBD2. CDR1 is SGDLS and CDR2 is YYNGEE in the germline V gene. The CDR3 totals 16 residues. Trimming removed 4 bases from V and 3 bases from J; junction bases left unmatched: 7. CDR3 region: CASSPRLAGLTDTQYF. The CDR3 DNA sequence: TGTGCCAGCAGCCCCCGACTAGCGGGATTGACAGATACGCAGTATTTT.

V is TRBV19 and J is TRBJ2-3; a possible D gene is TRBD2 (5 bases). The CDR3 is 15 residues long. Germline CDR1 reads LNHDA; CDR2 reads SQIVND (reference sequence). V lost 4 bases, J lost 2 bases, and 13 bases lay in between. DNA for the CDR3: TGTGCCAGTAGTAATCTTGAGCGGTTCACAGATACGCAGTATTTT. Translation gives CASSNLERFTDTQYF.

The rearrangement uses TRBV10-3 and TRBJ2-3, with TRBD2 identical over 10 bases. Germline CDR1 ENHRY, CDR2 SYGVKD. This CDR3 is built from 14 residues. J gave up 4 bases and V 5 bases, and 3 bases lay outside the gene matches. The CDR3 nucleotides read TGTGCCATCAGTAGCGGGAGGGCCGCAGATACGCAGTATTTT. Translating it yields CAISSGRAADTQYF.

The J gene is TRBJ2-1, the V gene TRBV7-2; the D is unclear. Per the germline V gene, CDR1 is SGHTA and CDR2 is FQGNSA. V was shortened by 4 bases and J by 4 bases, with 14 bases between the two germline ends. This CDR3 comprises 15 residues. CDR3 sequence: CASSSRKGPYNEQFF. CDR3 coding DNA: TGTGCCAGCAGCTCCCGGAAGGGCCCTTACAATGAGCAGTTCTTC.

This chain links TRBV20-1 with TRBJ1-6, with D tentatively TRBD1 (5 bases). V lost 3 bases, J lost 7 bases, and 16 bases lay in between. This CDR3 region has 15 residues. In germline, CDR1 is DFQATT, CDR2 SNEGSKA (reference sequence). The CDR3 region is CSASDPSGMNSPLHF. CDR3 bases: TGCAGTGCTAGTGACCCGTCAGGGATGAATTCACCCCTCCACTTT.

The chain links TRBV9 to TRBJ2-3; the match to TRBD2 covers 7 bases. V lost 2 bases and J lost 3; bases outside the gene matches: 3. The CDR3 is 14 residues long. Germline V gives CDR1 SGDLS, CDR2 YYNGEE. This CDR3 reads CASSVLADTDTQYF. For the CDR3, the DNA is TGTGCCAGCAGCGTTCTAGCGGATACAGATACGCAGTATTTT.

The DNA for the CDR3 is TGTGCCAGCAGTGAACAGGACAGAAACACCGGGGAGCTGTTTTTT. It specifies CASSEQDRNTGELFF. The chain couples TRBV6-1 to TRBJ2-2, with a weak D call TRBD1 (6 bases). This CDR3 region has 15 residues. Germline CDR1 reads MNHNS; CDR2 reads SASEGT. Trimming took off 2 bases at V and 2 bases at J, with 9 bases between the two ends.

The V and J genes are TRBV7-9 and TRBJ1-5, with TRBD1 matching over 7 bases. The V and J ends lost 0 bases and 2 bases, in that order; junction bases with no gene match: 1. Germline assignment: CDR1 SEHNR and CDR2 FQNEAQ (reference sequence). The CDR3 has 15 amino acids. The CDR3, as DNA: TGTGCCAGCAGCTTAGCGGGGACAGGCAATCAGCCCCAGCATTTT. Translating it yields CASSLAGTGNQPQHF.

The sample holds a few counts of this clone. This chain uses TRBV11-2 with TRBJ1-1; 7 bases are a match to TRBD1. The junction had 5 bases not matched to a gene; V was cut back by 8 bases and J by 5 bases. The CDR3 runs to 12 residues. Germline V gives CDR1 SGHAT, CDR2 FQNNGV. CDR3 coding DNA: TGTGCCAGCGCCACAGGGGTGACTGAAGCTTTCTTT. As protein: CASATGVTEAFF.

This chain joins TRBV28 and TRBJ1-1; D remains unclear. Germline V gene lookup returns CDR1 MDHEN and CDR2 SYDVKM. Trimming cost V 6 bases and J 1 base, with 9 bases left between them. CDR3 size: 13 residues. The CDR3 spells CASSRPPNTEAFF. The CDR3 DNA sequence: TGTGCCAGCAGCCGCCCACCGAACACTGAAGCTTTCTTT.

In its sample, this clone was seen once. This chain joins TRBV19 and TRBJ1-4; 7 bases map to TRBD1. Trimming cost V 9 bases and J 4 bases; bases outside gene matches: 8. The CDR3 has 14 residues. Germline V gene lookup returns CDR1 LNHDA and CDR2 SQIVND (reference sequence). The CDR3, as DNA: TGTGCCAGCCAAAAGGGACAGTTTAATGAAAAACTGTTTTTT. Translating it yields CASQKGQFNEKLFF.

The CDR3 loop is CATDLRDSYNEQFF. Here the CDR3 DNA reads TGTGCCACCGACCTCCGGGACAGCTACAATGAGCAGTTCTTC. The chain combines TRBV21-1 with TRBJ2-1; TRBD1 is the table's D call, not checked against the DNA. TRBV21-1 is an annotated pseudogene. The CDR3 totals 14 residues.

V usage is TRBV19 and J usage is TRBJ2-3, with D perhaps TRBD1 (6 bases). There are 15 residues in the CDR3. V lost 3 bases to trimming and J lost 7 bases, with 17 bases between them. Germline V gene data show CDR1 as LNHDA and CDR2 as SQIVND (reference sequence). CDR3 sequence reads: CASSIVGTQLHTQYF. The CDR3 nucleotides are TGTGCCAGTAGTATTGTGGGGACACAACTGCATACGCAGTATTTT.

This clone appeared a few times. This chain uses TRBV12-3 or TRBV12-4 with TRBJ2-1, with D uncertain. Trimming took off 5 bases at V and 6 bases at J, with 11 bases between the two ends. This CDR3 region has 13 residues. CDR3 sequence: CASSPHAGNEQFF. The CDR3 DNA reads TGTGCCAGCAGTCCCCATGCCGGCAATGAGCAGTTCTTC.

The genes are TRBV7-8 and TRBJ2-3; D unclear. This CDR3 region has 11 residues. V lost 2 bases, J lost 6 bases, and 3 bases lay in between. The germline gives CDR1 SGHVS, CDR2 FQNEAQ. The CDR3 DNA reads as TGTGCCAGCAGCTTATATGATACGCAGTATTTT. It yields the protein CASSLYDTQYF.

The chain is built from TRBV6-1 and TRBJ2-1; 7 bases map to TRBD2. The J segment lost 4 bases and the V segment lost 2 bases, leaving 2 bases of the junction unmatched. The CDR3 totals 14 residues. CDR1 MNHNS and CDR2 SASEGT come from the germline V gene. Here the CDR3 DNA reads TGTGCCAGCAGTGAAAGCGGGGCTTACAATGAGCAGTTCTTC. This encodes CASSESGAYNEQFF.

This rearrangement joins TRBV18 to TRBJ1-2, with D uncertain. Trimming pared 5 bases from V and 0 bases from J, leaving 16 bases between. Germline CDR1 reads KGHSH; CDR2 reads LQKENI. This CDR3 has 16 residues. The CDR3 here is CASSAQQDLANYGYTF. For the CDR3, the DNA is TGTGCCAGCTCAGCCCAACAAGACCTAGCTAACTATGGCTACACCTTC.

The chain joins TRBV9 to TRBJ1-3; D unresolved. This CDR3 contains 15 residues. The germline V gene has CDR1 SGDLS and CDR2 YYNGEE. V dropped 0 bases and J dropped 4 bases, with 11 bases sitting between them. Here the CDR3 DNA reads TGTGCCAGCAGCGTAGGTGACACGCACGGAAACACCATATATTTT. It specifies CASSVGDTHGNTIYF.

This clone came up once. The gene calls are TRBV10-1 and TRBJ2-7, with D possibly being TRBD2 (5 bases). Trimming took off 7 bases at V and 2 bases at J, with 9 bases between the two ends. The CDR3 length is 12 residues. Germline CDR1 is WNHNN and CDR2 is SYGVQD (reference sequence). The DNA of the CDR3 is TGCGCCAGCATGGACGGGACCTACGAGCAGTACTTC. Translation gives CASMDGTYEQYF.

DNA of the CDR3: TGTGCCTGGAGGACCGCCGGCGGCTATGGCTACACCTTC. Translated, it gives CAWRTAGGYGYTF. The V call is TRBV30, the J call TRBJ1-2; no firm D call. Germline values: CDR1 GTSNPN, CDR2 SVGIG (reference sequence). Trimming removed 3 bases at V and 4 bases at J, with 12 bases between. There are 13 residues in the CDR3.

The J gene is TRBJ2-1, the V gene TRBV6-6; 7 bases agree with TRBD2. V lost 4 bases and J lost 5; bases outside the gene matches: 8. This CDR3 spans 15 amino acids. Germline CDR1 and CDR2: MNHNY and SVGAGI (reference sequence). The CDR3 nucleotides are TGTGCCAGCAGTTCCCCGGCTAGCGGAAACAATGAGCAGTTCTTC. Encoded protein: CASSSPASGNNEQFF.

This rearrangement joins TRBV30 to TRBJ1-6, with D possibly being TRBD1 (6 bases). This CDR3 spans 13 amino acids. V was cut by 0 bases and J by 10 bases, with 10 bases left in between. Germline values: CDR1 GTSNPN, CDR2 SVGIG (reference sequence). CDR3 sequence: CAWSVQGGSPLHF. In nucleotides, the CDR3 is TGTGCCTGGAGTGTACAAGGGGGGTCACCCCTCCACTTT.